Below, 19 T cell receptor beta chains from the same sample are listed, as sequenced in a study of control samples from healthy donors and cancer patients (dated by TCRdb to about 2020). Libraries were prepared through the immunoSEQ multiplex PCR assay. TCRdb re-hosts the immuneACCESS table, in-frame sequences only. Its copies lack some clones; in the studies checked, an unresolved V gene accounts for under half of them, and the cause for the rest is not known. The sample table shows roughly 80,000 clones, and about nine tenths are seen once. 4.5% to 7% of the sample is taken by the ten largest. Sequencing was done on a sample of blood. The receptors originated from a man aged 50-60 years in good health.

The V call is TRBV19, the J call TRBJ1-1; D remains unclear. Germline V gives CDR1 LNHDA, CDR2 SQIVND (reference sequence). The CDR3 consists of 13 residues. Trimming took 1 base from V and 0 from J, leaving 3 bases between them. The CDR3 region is CASSIVLNTEAFF. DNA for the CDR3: TGTGCCAGTAGTATAGTCTTGAACACTGAAGCTTTCTTT.

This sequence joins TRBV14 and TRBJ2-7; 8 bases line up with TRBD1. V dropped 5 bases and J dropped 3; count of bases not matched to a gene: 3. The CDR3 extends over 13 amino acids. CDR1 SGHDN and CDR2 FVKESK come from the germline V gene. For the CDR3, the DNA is TGTGCCAGCAGCGCACAGGGGGGCTACGAGCAGTACTTC. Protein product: CASSAQGGYEQYF.

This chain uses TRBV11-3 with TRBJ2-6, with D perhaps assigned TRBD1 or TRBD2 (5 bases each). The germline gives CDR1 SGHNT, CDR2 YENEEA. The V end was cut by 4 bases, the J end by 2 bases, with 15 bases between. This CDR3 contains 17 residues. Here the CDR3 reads CASSSQGPPAGANVLTF. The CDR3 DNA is TGTGCCAGCAGCTCCCAGGGACCCCCAGCTGGGGCCAACGTCCTGACTTTC.

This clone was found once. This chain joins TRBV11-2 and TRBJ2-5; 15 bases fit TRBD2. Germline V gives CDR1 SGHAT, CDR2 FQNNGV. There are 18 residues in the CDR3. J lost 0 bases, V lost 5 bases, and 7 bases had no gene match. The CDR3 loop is CASSLGTSGGKYQETQYF. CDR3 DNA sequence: TGTGCCAGCAGCCTGGGGACTAGCGGGGGGAAGTACCAAGAGACCCAGTACTTC.

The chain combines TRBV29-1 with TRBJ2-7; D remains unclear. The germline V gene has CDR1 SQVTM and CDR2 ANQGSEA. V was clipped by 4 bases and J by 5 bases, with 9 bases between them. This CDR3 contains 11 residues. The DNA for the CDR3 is TGCAGCGTTGCTAAGGGCAACGAGCAGTACTTC. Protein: CSVAKGNEQYF.

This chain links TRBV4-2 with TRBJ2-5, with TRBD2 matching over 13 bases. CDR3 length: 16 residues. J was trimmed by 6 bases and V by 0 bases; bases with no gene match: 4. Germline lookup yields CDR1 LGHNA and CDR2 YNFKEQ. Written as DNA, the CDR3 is TGTGCCAGCAGCCAAGATACTAGCGGGGGGGTAAAGACCCAGTACTTC. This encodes CASSQDTSGGVKTQYF.

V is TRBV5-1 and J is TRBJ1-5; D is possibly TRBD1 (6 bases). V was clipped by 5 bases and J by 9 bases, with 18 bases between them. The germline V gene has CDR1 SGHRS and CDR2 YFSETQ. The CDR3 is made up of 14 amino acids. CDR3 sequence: CASRQGSNLGPQHF. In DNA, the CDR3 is TGCGCCAGCAGGCAGGGGAGTAACTTAGGGCCCCAGCATTTT.

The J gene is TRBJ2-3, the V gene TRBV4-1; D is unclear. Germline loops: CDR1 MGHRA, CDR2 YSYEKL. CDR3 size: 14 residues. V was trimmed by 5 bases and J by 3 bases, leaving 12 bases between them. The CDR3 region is CASSVSTLTDTQYF. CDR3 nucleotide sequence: TGCGCCAGCAGCGTATCCACCCTTACAGATACGCAGTATTTT.

CDR3 DNA sequence: TGTGCCAGCAGTGTAATTCAGGGGCTCAGCAATCAGCCCCAGCATTTT. It yields the protein CASSVIQGLSNQPQHF. The chain links TRBV6-1 to TRBJ1-5; a possible D gene is TRBD1 (6 bases). Germline values: CDR1 MNHNS, CDR2 SASEGT. The V and J ends lost 4 bases and 1 base respectively, with 14 bases between them. This CDR3 is built from 16 residues.

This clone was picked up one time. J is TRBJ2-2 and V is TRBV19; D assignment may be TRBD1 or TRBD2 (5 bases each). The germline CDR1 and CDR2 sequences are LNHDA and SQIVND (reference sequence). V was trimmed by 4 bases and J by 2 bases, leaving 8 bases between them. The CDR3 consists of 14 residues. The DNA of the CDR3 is TGTGCCAGTAGTAATTGGGACAACACCGGGGAGCTGTTTTTT. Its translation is CASSNWDNTGELFF.

The CDR3 region is CASSVLAGTDYNEQFF. DNA for the CDR3: TGTGCCAGCAGCGTCTTGGCTGGGACAGACTACAATGAGCAGTTCTTC. The chain combines TRBV9 with TRBJ2-1; TRBD1 matches 7 bases. V lost 2 bases to trimming and J lost 3 bases; unmatched junction nucleotides: 8. The CDR3 is 16 amino acids. The germline V gene encodes CDR1 SGDLS and CDR2 YYNGEE.

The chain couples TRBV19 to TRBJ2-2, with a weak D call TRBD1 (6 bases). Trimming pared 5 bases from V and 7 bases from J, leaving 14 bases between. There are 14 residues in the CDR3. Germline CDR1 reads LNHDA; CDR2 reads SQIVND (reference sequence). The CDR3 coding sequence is TGTGCCAGTAGTGCAGCCCAGGGGTACGGGGAGCTGTTTTTT. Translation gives CASSAAQGYGELFF.

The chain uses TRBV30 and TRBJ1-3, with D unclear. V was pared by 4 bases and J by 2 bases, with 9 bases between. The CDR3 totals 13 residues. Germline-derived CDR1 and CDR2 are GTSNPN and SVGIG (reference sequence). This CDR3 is CAWTPGTGNTIYF. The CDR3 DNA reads TGTGCCTGGACTCCGGGAACTGGAAACACCATATATTTT.

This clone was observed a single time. The CDR3 coding sequence is TGTGCCAGCAGTGATAGGGGCAGCTCCTACAATGAGCAGTTCTTC. It yields the protein CASSDRGSSYNEQFF. The chain joins TRBV6-4 to TRBJ2-1; a weak D match, TRBD1 (5 bases). The CDR3 has 15 residues. Germline V CDR1 and CDR2: MRHNA, SNTAGT. The V end lost 3 bases, the J end lost 0 bases, and 9 bases lay between the germline ends.

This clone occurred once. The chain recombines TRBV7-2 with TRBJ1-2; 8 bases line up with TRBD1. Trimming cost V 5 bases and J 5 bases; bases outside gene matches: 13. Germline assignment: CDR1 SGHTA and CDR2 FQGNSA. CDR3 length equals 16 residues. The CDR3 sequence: CASSPGTGRGSYGYTF. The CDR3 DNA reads TGTGCCAGCAGCCCGGGGACAGGCAGAGGCTCGTATGGCTACACCTTC.

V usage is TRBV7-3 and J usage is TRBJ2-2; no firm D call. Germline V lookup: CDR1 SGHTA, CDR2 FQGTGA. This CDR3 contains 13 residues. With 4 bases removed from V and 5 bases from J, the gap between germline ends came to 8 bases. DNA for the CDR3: TGTGCCAGCAGCTCTACAAATACCGGGGAGCTGTTTTTT. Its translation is CASSSTNTGELFF. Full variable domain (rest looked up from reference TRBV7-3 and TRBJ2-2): GAGVSQTPSNKVTEKGKYVELRCDPISGHTALYWYRQSLGQGPEFLIYFQGTGAADDSGLPNDRFFAVRPEGSVSTLKIQRTERGDSAVYLCASSSTNTGELFFGEGSRLTVL.

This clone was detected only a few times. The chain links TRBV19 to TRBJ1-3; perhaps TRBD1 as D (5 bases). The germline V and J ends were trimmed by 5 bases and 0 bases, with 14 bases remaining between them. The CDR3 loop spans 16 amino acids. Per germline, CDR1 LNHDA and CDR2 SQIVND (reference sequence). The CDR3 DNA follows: TGTGCCAGTAGTCCTTGGGACGTGAGCTCTGGAAACACCATATATTTT. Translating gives CASSPWDVSSGNTIYF.

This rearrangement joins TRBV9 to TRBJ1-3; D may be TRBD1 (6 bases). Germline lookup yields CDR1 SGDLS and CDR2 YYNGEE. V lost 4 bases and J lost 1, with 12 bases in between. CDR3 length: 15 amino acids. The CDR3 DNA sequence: TGTGCCAGCAGCCCTCCGGGGGCATCTGGAAACACCATATATTTT. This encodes CASSPPGASGNTIYF. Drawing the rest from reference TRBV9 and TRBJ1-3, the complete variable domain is DSGVTQTPKHLITATGQRVTLRCSPRSGDLSVYWYQQSLDQGLQFLIQYYNGEERAKGNILERFSAQQFPDLHSELNLSSLELGDSALYFCASSPPGASGNTIYFGEGSWLTVV.

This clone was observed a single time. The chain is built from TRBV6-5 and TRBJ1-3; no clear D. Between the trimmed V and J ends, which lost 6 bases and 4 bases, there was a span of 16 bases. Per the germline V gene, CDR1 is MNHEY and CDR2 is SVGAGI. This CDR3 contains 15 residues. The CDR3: CASSPRGGYGNTIYF. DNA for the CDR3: TGTGCCAGCAGCCCCCGGGGAGGGTACGGAAACACCATATATTTT.